This TCR beta chain was captured by sequencing in a study of identical twins. Germline V lookup: CDR1 ENHRY, CDR2 SYGVKD. The CDR3 has 15 residues. J was trimmed by 0 bases and V by 6 bases; bases with no gene match: 5. TCRdb analysed the 5' RACE reads with MiXCR anew, one entry per CDR3 protein. Among about 340,000 distinct CDR3 sequences, 9% to 10% were seen once, and the ten largest hold roughly 8.7%. Ten or more counts support this clonotype. The chain recombines TRBV10-3 with TRBJ1-3, with TRBD1 matching 7 bases. The source material was naive T cells sorted from blood. The TCR was taken from a woman in her forties or fifties in good health. Here the CDR3 DNA reads TGTGCCATCAGGAGCCGGGACAGCTCTGGAAACACCATATATTTT. Residues: CAIRSRDSSGNTIYF.